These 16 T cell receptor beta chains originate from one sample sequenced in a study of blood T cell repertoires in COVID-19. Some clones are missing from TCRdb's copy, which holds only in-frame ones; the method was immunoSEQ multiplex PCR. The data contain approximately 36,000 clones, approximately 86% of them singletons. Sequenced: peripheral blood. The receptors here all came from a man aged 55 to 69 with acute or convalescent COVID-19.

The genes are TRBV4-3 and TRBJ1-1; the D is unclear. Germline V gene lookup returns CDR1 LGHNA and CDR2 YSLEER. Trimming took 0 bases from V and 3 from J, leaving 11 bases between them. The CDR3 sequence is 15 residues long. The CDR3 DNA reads TGCGCCAGCAGCCAAGACGTCAGGCGGGACACTGAAGCTTTCTTT. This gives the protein CASSQDVRRDTEAFF.

CDR3 residues: CASSPTTGGRTEAFF. Here the CDR3 DNA reads TGTGCCAGCTCACCCACGACAGGGGGCCGCACTGAAGCTTTCTTT. The chain is built from TRBV18 and TRBJ1-1; 10 nucleotides line up with TRBD1. CDR3 size: 15 residues. V was pared by 3 bases and J by 4 bases, with 5 bases of the junction left unmatched. Germline CDR1 reads KGHSH; CDR2 reads LQKENI.

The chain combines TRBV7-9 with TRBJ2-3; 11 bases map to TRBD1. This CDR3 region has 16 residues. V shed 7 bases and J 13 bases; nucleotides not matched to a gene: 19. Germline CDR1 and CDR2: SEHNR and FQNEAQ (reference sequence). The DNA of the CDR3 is TGTGCCAGCACCCAAAGTGGACAGGGGGCGAACCAGAATAAGTATTTT. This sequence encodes CASTQSGQGANQNKYF.

CDR3 coding DNA: TGTGCTAGTGGTAAGGAGGGGGCGAACCCCTACGAGCAGTACTTC. Its translation is CASGKEGANPYEQYF. The V call is TRBV12-5, the J call TRBJ2-7; possible D gene TRBD1, 7 bases. The V end was cut by 5 bases, the J end by 2 bases, with 16 bases between. This CDR3 spans 15 amino acids. The germline CDR1 and CDR2 sequences are LGHNT and FRNRAP.

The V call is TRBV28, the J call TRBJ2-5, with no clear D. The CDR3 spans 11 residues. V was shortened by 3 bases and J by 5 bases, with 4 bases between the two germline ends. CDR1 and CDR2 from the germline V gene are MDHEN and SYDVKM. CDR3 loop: CASSFLETQYF. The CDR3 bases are TGTGCCAGCAGTTTCTTGGAGACCCAGTACTTC.

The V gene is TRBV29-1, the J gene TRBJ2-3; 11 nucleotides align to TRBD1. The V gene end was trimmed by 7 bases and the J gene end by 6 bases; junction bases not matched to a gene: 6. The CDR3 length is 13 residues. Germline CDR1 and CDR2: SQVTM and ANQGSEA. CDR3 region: CSERTGGGDTQYF. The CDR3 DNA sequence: TGCAGCGAAAGGACAGGGGGCGGCGATACGCAGTATTTT.

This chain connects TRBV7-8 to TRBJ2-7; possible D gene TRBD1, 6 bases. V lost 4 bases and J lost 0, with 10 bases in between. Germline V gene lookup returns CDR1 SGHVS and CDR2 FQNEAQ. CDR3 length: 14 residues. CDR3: CASSWAGASYEQYF. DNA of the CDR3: TGTGCCAGCAGCTGGGCAGGGGCCTCCTACGAGCAGTACTTC.

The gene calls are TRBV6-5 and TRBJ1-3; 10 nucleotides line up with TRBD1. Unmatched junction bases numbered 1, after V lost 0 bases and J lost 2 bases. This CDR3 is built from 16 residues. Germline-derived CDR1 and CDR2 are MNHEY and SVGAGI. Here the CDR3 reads CASSYSTGGPGNTIYF. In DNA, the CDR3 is TGTGCCAGCAGTTACTCGACAGGGGGCCCTGGAAACACCATATATTTT.

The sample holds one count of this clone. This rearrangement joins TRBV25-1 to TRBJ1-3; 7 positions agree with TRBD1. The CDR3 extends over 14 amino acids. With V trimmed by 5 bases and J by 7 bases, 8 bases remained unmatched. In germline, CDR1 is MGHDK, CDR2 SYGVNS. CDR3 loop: CASSSGTVWNTIYF. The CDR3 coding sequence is TGTGCCAGCAGTTCCGGGACAGTATGGAACACCATATATTTT.

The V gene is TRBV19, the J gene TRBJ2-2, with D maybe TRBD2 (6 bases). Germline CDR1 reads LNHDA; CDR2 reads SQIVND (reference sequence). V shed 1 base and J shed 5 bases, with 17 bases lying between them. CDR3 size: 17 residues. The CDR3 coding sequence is TGTGCCAGTAGTATAGGTCTTGGGGGGAGGCGAACCGGGGAGCTGTTTTTT. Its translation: CASSIGLGGRRTGELFF.

CDR3: CASSRQGVETQYF. In nucleotides, the CDR3 is TGTGCCAGCAGTCGCCAGGGGGTAGAGACCCAGTACTTC. The chain is built from TRBV28 and TRBJ2-5, with 7 bases fitting TRBD1. CDR1 and CDR2 (germline): MDHEN, SYDVKM. CDR3 length: 13 amino acids. Trimming at V came to 5 bases and at J to 4 bases, leaving 4 bases not matched to a gene.

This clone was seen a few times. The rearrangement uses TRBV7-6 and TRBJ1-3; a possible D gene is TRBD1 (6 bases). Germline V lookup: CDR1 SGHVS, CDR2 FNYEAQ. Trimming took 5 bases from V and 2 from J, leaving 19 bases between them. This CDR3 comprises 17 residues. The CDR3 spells CASSPDWVGAPGNTIYF. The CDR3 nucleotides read TGTGCCAGCAGCCCAGACTGGGTGGGGGCCCCTGGAAACACCATATATTTT.

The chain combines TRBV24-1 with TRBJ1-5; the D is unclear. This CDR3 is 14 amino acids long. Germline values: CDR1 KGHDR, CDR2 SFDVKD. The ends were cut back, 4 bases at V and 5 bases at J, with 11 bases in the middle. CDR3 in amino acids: CATSDSWAHQPQHF. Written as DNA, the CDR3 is TGTGCCACCAGTGACTCCTGGGCGCATCAGCCCCAGCATTTT.

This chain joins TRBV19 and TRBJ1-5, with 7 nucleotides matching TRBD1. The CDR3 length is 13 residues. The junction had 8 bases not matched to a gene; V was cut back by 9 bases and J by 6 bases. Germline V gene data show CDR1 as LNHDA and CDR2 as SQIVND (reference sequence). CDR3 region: CASTTDRVQPQHF. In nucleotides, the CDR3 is TGTGCCAGCACTACCGACAGGGTTCAGCCCCAGCATTTT. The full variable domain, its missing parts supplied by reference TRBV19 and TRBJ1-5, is DGGITQSPKYLFRKEGQNVTLSCEQNLNHDAMYWYRQDPGQGLRLIYYSQIVNDFQKGDIAEGYSVSREKKESFPLTVTSAQKNPTAFYLCASTTDRVQPQHFGDGTRLSIL.

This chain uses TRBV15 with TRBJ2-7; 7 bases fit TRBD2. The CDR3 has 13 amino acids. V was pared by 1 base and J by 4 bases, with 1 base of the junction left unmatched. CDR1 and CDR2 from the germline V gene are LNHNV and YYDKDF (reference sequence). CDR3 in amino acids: CATSRGLAYEQYV. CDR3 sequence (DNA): TGTGCCACCAGCAGAGGACTAGCTTACGAGCAGTACGTC.

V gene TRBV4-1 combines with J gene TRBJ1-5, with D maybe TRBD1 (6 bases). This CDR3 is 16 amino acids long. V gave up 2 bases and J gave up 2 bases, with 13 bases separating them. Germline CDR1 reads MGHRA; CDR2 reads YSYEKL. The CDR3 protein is CASSQQGPLGNQPQHF. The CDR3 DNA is TGCGCCAGCAGCCAACAGGGGCCTTTGGGCAATCAGCCCCAGCATTTT.